A selection of T cell receptor beta chains follows, all from one sample in a study of patients and donors after allogeneic stem cell transplantation. One entry per CDR3 protein, called by TCRdb with MiXCR from the RT-PCR reads. The repertoire holds roughly 940,000 distinct CDR3 sequences, with over 15% as singletons. Sequencing was carried out using blood, either unsorted or a sorted T cell fraction (not recorded which). These receptor sequences come from a human donor who was either an allogeneic HSCT recipient or a stem cell or donor lymphocyte infusion donor (not recorded which). It is not recorded whose cells these are; they may come from a transplant donor. CDR3s include the opening cysteine and the closing phenylalanine or tryptophan. Each record gives: CDR3 DNA, CDR3 protein, V gene, clone size, CDR3 length, D gene, J gene. D genes are given only for firm matches. A row's size may be missing; if present it is once, few, many or a size class.

DNA: TGCGCCAGCAGCTTGACACCGAGCATAACACAAGAGACCCAGTACTTC
CDR3: CASSLTPSITQETQYF
V: TRBV5-1
size: .
length: 16
D: .
J: TRBJ2-5

DNA: TGTGCCAGCACTTTGCAGGGTAATAATCAGCCCCAGCATTTT
CDR3: CASTLQGNNQPQHF
V: TRBV12-3/TRBV12-4
size: few
length: 14
D: .
J: TRBJ1-5

DNA: TGTGCCAGCAGCGGGACTTGGAACTACGAGCAGTACTTC
CDR3: CASSGTWNYEQYF
V: TRBV7-9
size: .
length: 13
D: .
J: TRBJ2-7

DNA: TGTGCCAGCAGCTTAAGATTGGGCGGGGGCCGCACTGGGGCCAACGTCCTGACTTTC
CDR3: CASSLRLGGGRTGANVLTF
V: TRBV7-8
size: .
length: 19
D: .
J: TRBJ2-6

DNA: TGTGCCAGCAGTTACGACTCCTTCATAGGGGACACTGAAGCTTTCTTT
CDR3: CASSYDSFIGDTEAFF
V: TRBV6-5
size: few
length: 16
D: .
J: TRBJ1-1

DNA: TGTGCCAGCAGCCAACTATTTGCTAGCGGGAGGTACGAGCAGTACTTC
CDR3: CASSQLFASGRYEQYF
V: TRBV14
size: few
length: 16
D: TRBD2
J: TRBJ2-7

DNA: TGTGCCAGCAGCTGGACCGGGACGTACTCCTACGAGCAGTACTTC
CDR3: CASSWTGTYSYEQYF
V: TRBV5-5
size: .
length: 15
D: .
J: TRBJ2-7

DNA: TGTGCCAGCAGCCAAGGGAGGACTAATATAGGAGATACGCAGTATTTT
CDR3: CASSQGRTNIGDTQYF
V: TRBV7-2
size: few
length: 16
D: .
J: TRBJ2-3

DNA: TGCGCCAGCAGCCAAGGGGTGACAGGGGGCTACAAGCAGTACTTC
CDR3: CASSQGVTGGYKQYF
V: TRBV4-1
size: .
length: 15
D: TRBD1
J: TRBJ2-7

DNA: TGTGCCAGCAGCTCGGGCCTCCTTAATCAGCCCCAGCATTTT
CDR3: CASSSGLLNQPQHF
V: TRBV12-3/TRBV12-4
size: many
length: 14
D: .
J: TRBJ1-5

DNA: TGTGCCACCAGTGATCCCGGGACAGGTGTCTATGGCTACACCTTC
CDR3: CATSDPGTGVYGYTF
V: TRBV24-1
size: .
length: 15
D: TRBD1
J: TRBJ1-2

DNA: TGTGCCAGCAACAGCCATAGCGGGAGGGCCTACGAGCAGTACTTC
CDR3: CASNSHSGRAYEQYF
V: TRBV6-1
size: .
length: 15
D: TRBD2
J: TRBJ2-7

DNA: TGCAGTGCTAGCGGGAGCGGGAATGAGCAGTTCTTC
CDR3: CSASGSGNEQFF
V: TRBV20-1
size: .
length: 12
D: .
J: TRBJ2-1

DNA: TGTGCCAGCAGCTTCCACCGTCCCGGGACAGCCCCCCGCGAGCAGTACTTC
CDR3: CASSFHRPGTAPREQYF
V: TRBV11-1
size: .
length: 17
D: TRBD1
J: TRBJ2-7

DNA: TGTGCCAGCAGCGGGACAGAGTATGAGACCCAGTACTTC
CDR3: CASSGTEYETQYF
V: TRBV12-3/TRBV12-4
size: .
length: 13
D: TRBD1
J: TRBJ2-5

DNA: TGTGCCAGCAGTTTGACTAGCGGGGTCCTCCCCGATGAGCAGTTCTTC
CDR3: CASSLTSGVLPDEQFF
V: TRBV5-6
size: .
length: 16
D: TRBD2
J: TRBJ2-1

DNA: TGTGCCAGCAGTCCTCTCATGCGGGACAGGGGCTCCTCTGGAAACACCATATATTTT
CDR3: CASSPLMRDRGSSGNTIYF
V: TRBV12-3/TRBV12-4
size: .
length: 19
D: TRBD1
J: TRBJ1-3

DNA: TGTGCCAGCAGCTTCGCTGAGAGGACCGGGGAGCTGTTTTTT
CDR3: CASSFAERTGELFF
V: TRBV5-5
size: .
length: 14
D: .
J: TRBJ2-2

DNA: TGTGCCAGCAGTTCCCGGGGGCTGGGGTCCTACGAGCAGTACTTC
CDR3: CASSSRGLGSYEQYF
V: TRBV6-5
size: few
length: 15
D: .
J: TRBJ2-7

DNA: TGTGCCAGCAGCTTAGCGGCAGACCTCGGGCTGTTTTTT
CDR3: CASSLAADLGLFF
V: TRBV7-2
size: .
length: 13
D: .
J: TRBJ1-4

DNA: TGTGCCACCAGTGATTTTGATGATGACAGGGGGCCTTGGAATGAGCAGTTCTTC
CDR3: CATSDFDDDRGPWNEQFF
V: TRBV24-1
size: few
length: 18
D: TRBD1
J: TRBJ2-1

DNA: TGTGCCAGCAGCCCACAGTTTATGAACACCGGGGAGCTGTTTTTT
CDR3: CASSPQFMNTGELFF
V: TRBV11-1
size: .
length: 15
D: .
J: TRBJ2-2

DNA: TGTGCCGACAGGGGGCGCGGCACCGGGGAGCTGTTTTTT
CDR3: CADRGRGTGELFF
V: TRBV12-3/TRBV12-4
size: few
length: 13
D: TRBD1
J: TRBJ2-2

DNA: TGTGCCAGCAGTCGGCTCCAGGGATCTGGCAATCAGCCCCAGCATTTT
CDR3: CASSRLQGSGNQPQHF
V: TRBV12-3/TRBV12-4
size: .
length: 16
D: .
J: TRBJ1-5

DNA: TGCAGCGTGCGGACAGTTCTTAATGAAAAACTGTTTTTT
CDR3: CSVRTVLNEKLFF
V: TRBV29-1
size: many
length: 13
D: .
J: TRBJ1-4

DNA: TGTGCCAGCAGCCAAGATAGACTAGAGTACAATGAGCAGTTCTTC
CDR3: CASSQDRLEYNEQFF
V: TRBV3-1
size: .
length: 15
D: .
J: TRBJ2-1

DNA: TGTGCCAGCAGCACCCGGGGGAGAGGCACAGATACGCAGTATTTT
CDR3: CASSTRGRGTDTQYF
V: TRBV7-9
size: few
length: 15
D: .
J: TRBJ2-3

DNA: TGTGCCAGCAGACCGGGCATACAATACAATGAGCAGTTCTTC
CDR3: CASRPGIQYNEQFF
V: TRBV25-1
size: few
length: 14
D: .
J: TRBJ2-1

DNA: TGTGCCAGCAGCCTACAGGGGATTTGGGGCTACACCTTC
CDR3: CASSLQGIWGYTF
V: TRBV11-2
size: few
length: 13
D: TRBD1
J: TRBJ1-2

DNA: TGTGCCAGCAGCCCCGGGGTCACCGCACAAGAGACCCAGTACTTC
CDR3: CASSPGVTAQETQYF
V: TRBV9
size: .
length: 15
D: .
J: TRBJ2-5

DNA: TGCGCCAGCAGCTTGGGAGGGACTAGCCCCTACAATGAGCAGTTCTTC
CDR3: CASSLGGTSPYNEQFF
V: TRBV5-1
size: few
length: 16
D: TRBD2
J: TRBJ2-1

DNA: TGCAGTGCTTATTTAATGGGGGAGCAGTTCTTC
CDR3: CSAYLMGEQFF
V: TRBV20-1
size: .
length: 11
D: .
J: TRBJ2-1

DNA: TGTGCCAGCAGCGTCCAGGGGAACGAGCAGTACTTC
CDR3: CASSVQGNEQYF
V: TRBV3-1
size: .
length: 12
D: .
J: TRBJ2-7

DNA: TGCGCCAGCAGCCAAGATCAGGCGGGGAATAGCTTCGGTGAGCAGTTCTTC
CDR3: CASSQDQAGNSFGEQFF
V: TRBV4-1
size: .
length: 17
D: .
J: TRBJ2-1

DNA: TGCAGTGCTAACTCGGACCCTAGAACTAATGAAAAACTGTTTTTT
CDR3: CSANSDPRTNEKLFF
V: TRBV20-1
size: many
length: 15
D: .
J: TRBJ1-4

DNA: TGTGCCAGCAGCTTTCCAAGGGATAACTATGGCTACACCTTC
CDR3: CASSFPRDNYGYTF
V: TRBV5-6
size: .
length: 14
D: .
J: TRBJ1-2

DNA: TGTGCCAGCAGCCAGGCTAGTCCAAGTGCAGATACGCAGTATTTT
CDR3: CASSQASPSADTQYF
V: TRBV14
size: few
length: 15
D: .
J: TRBJ2-3

DNA: TGTGCCAGCAGTTTTCAGGAGGGGACCTATGGCTACACCTTC
CDR3: CASSFQEGTYGYTF
V: TRBV12-3/TRBV12-4
size: .
length: 14
D: .
J: TRBJ1-2

DNA: TGTGCCAGCAGCATAACTAGCGGGAGGTCGCAAGAGACCCAGTACTTC
CDR3: CASSITSGRSQETQYF
V: TRBV7-9
size: .
length: 16
D: TRBD2
J: TRBJ2-5

DNA: TGTGCCAGCACCACCTTAGGAGTTGGAGAAGGCACAGATACGCAGTATTTT
CDR3: CASTTLGVGEGTDTQYF
V: TRBV7-9
size: .
length: 17
D: .
J: TRBJ2-3

DNA: TGTGCCACCAGCAGAGATAACGGGGAGCTGTTTTTT
CDR3: CATSRDNGELFF
V: TRBV15
size: .
length: 12
D: .
J: TRBJ2-2

DNA: TGTGCCAGCAGGAATCCGGGACAGGGCTCACTTTTATATGGCTACACCTTC
CDR3: CASRNPGQGSLLYGYTF
V: TRBV6-1
size: .
length: 17
D: TRBD1
J: TRBJ1-2

DNA: TGTGCCAGCAGCTCTAACAGGGTCGGGACTGAAGCTTTCTTT
CDR3: CASSSNRVGTEAFF
V: TRBV11-2
size: .
length: 14
D: .
J: TRBJ1-1

DNA: TGTGCCACCGCCAGGGGGGGGGCCTACGAGCAGTACTTC
CDR3: CATARGGAYEQYF
V: TRBV15
size: few
length: 13
D: .
J: TRBJ2-7

DNA: TGTGCCTGGAGTGTTGGAATGGGACAGGGGGCCTACGAGCAGTACTTC
CDR3: CAWSVGMGQGAYEQYF
V: TRBV30
size: .
length: 16
D: TRBD1
J: TRBJ2-7

DNA: TGTGCCAGCTCACCAGGACTTTCCCTCTCCTACGAGCAGTACTTC
CDR3: CASSPGLSLSYEQYF
V: TRBV18
size: few
length: 15
D: .
J: TRBJ2-7

DNA: TGTGCCAGCAGCCAAGGGCATCCGGGACTCGCCTACGAGCAGTACTTC
CDR3: CASSQGHPGLAYEQYF
V: TRBV6-1
size: few
length: 16
D: .
J: TRBJ2-7

DNA: TGTGCCAGCAGCCAAGAAGATAGGCAGGACGGGGAGGGCTACACCTTC
CDR3: CASSQEDRQDGEGYTF
V: TRBV4-2
size: few
length: 16
D: .
J: TRBJ1-2

DNA: TGCAGTGTCCGAGGGGACTACCTCTACGAGCAGTACTTC
CDR3: CSVRGDYLYEQYF
V: TRBV20-1
size: .
length: 13
D: TRBD2
J: TRBJ2-7

DNA: TGTGCCAGCATAAGTGGGGGGGGCACAGATACGCAGTATTTT
CDR3: CASISGGGTDTQYF
V: TRBV6-1
size: few
length: 14
D: TRBD2
J: TRBJ2-3

DNA: TGTGCTAGTGGTCCCAGGACAGGAAGGCATGAGCAGTTCTTC
CDR3: CASGPRTGRHEQFF
V: TRBV12-5
size: .
length: 14
D: TRBD1
J: TRBJ2-1

DNA: TGTGCCAGCAGTTTATACATTACTGAAGCTTTCTTT
CDR3: CASSLYITEAFF
V: TRBV12-3/TRBV12-4
size: .
length: 12
D: .
J: TRBJ1-1

DNA: TGTGCCACCAGTGATGAGCGGGACGGCAGATTCAATGAGCAGTTCTTC
CDR3: CATSDERDGRFNEQFF
V: TRBV24-1
size: many
length: 16
D: TRBD2
J: TRBJ2-1

DNA: TGTGCCAGCAGCCAACAACGGCGGGGGGCGAATGAGCAGTACTTC
CDR3: CASSQQRRGANEQYF
V: TRBV12-3/TRBV12-4
size: few
length: 15
D: TRBD2
J: TRBJ2-7

DNA: TGTGCCAGCAGTTTACGTCTAGGGCCATACACCTTC
CDR3: CASSLRLGPYTF
V: TRBV12-3/TRBV12-4
size: few
length: 12
D: .
J: TRBJ1-2

DNA: TGTGCCACCAGCAGAGAAATAGGGCAAACTTCCACTGAAGCTTTCTTT
CDR3: CATSREIGQTSTEAFF
V: TRBV15
size: .
length: 16
D: .
J: TRBJ1-1

DNA: TGTGCCAGCAGCAACCGACAGGGAGCTAATGAAAAACTGTTTTTT
CDR3: CASSNRQGANEKLFF
V: TRBV7-9
size: few
length: 15
D: TRBD1
J: TRBJ1-4

DNA: TGTGCCAGCAGTTGGGACCGGGAGAGTGCCAATGAGCAGTTCTTC
CDR3: CASSWDRESANEQFF
V: TRBV27
size: .
length: 15
D: .
J: TRBJ2-1

DNA: TGTGCCATCACTGCGGACAGGGGGCGCGAGGGGGGCACTGAAGCTTTCTTT
CDR3: CAITADRGREGGTEAFF
V: TRBV10-3
size: few
length: 17
D: TRBD1
J: TRBJ1-1

DNA: TGCGCCAGCAGCTTGCGGACTAGCGGGAGATACTACGAGCAGTACTTC
CDR3: CASSLRTSGRYYEQYF
V: TRBV5-1
size: .
length: 16
D: TRBD2
J: TRBJ2-7